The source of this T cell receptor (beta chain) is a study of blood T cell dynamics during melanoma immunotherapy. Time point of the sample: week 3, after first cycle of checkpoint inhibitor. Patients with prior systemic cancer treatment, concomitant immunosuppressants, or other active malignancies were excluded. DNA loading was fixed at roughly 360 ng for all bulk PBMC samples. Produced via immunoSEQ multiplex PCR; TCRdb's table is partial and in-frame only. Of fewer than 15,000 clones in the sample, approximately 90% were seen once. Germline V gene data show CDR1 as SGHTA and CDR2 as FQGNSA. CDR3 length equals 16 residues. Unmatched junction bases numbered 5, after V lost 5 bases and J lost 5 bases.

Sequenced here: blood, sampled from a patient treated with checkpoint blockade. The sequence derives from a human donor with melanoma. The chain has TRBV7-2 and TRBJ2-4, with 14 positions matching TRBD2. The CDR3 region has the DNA TGTGCCAGCAGCGGATCGGGACTAGCGGGAGAAAACATTCAGTACTTC. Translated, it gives CASSGSGLAGENIQYF.